Listed here are 19 T cell receptor beta chains from one sample, sequenced in a study of CD8 T cells in Susac syndrome (dated by TCRdb to between 2017 and 2020). The library was produced with the immunoSEQ multiplex PCR assay. RNA was extracted with the RNeasy kit and 0.5 to 1 ug was reverse transcribed using random hexamers. The raw public data were reprocessed by TCRdb itself: fastp quality trimming at Q25, MiXCR clonotype calling, in-frame beta chains only. Each entry is one CDR3 protein sequence, shown with its most common DNA and genes. Present in this sample are about 280,000 distinct CDR3 sequences, around 83% of which were seen just once. The ten largest account for approximately 0.11% of the sample. The specimen sequenced was CD8+ T cells from PBMCs. All receptors derive from a human donor with multiple sclerosis.

The table lists this clonotype with a count of one. For the CDR3, the DNA is TGTGCCAGCAGCCAAGTGCTAGCGGGATTGTACGAGCAGTACTTC. Encoded protein: CASSQVLAGLYEQYF. This chain joins TRBV4-2 and TRBJ2-7; TRBD2 matches 9 bases. Germline V lookup: CDR1 LGHNA, CDR2 YNFKEQ. J lost 4 bases, V lost 1 base, and 5 bases had no gene match. This CDR3 has 15 residues.

This clonotype was observed a few times. One end of the junction is discordant with germline, which a read error may explain. The chain employs TRBV5-1 and TRBJ2-7; unclear D gene. CDR3 length: 11 residues. The germline V gene has CDR1 SGHRS and CDR2 YFSETQ. CDR3 protein: CASSLNYEQYF. DNA for the CDR3: TGTGCCAGCAGCTTAAACTACGAGCAGTACTTC.

The chain uses TRBV5-1 and TRBJ2-1, with TRBD2 matching over 8 bases. The CDR3 length is 16 residues. Germline V gives CDR1 SGHRS, CDR2 YFSETQ. After removal of 2 bases from V and 2 bases from J, the junction contained 6 bases not matched to a gene. CDR3 nucleotide sequence: TGCGCCAGCAGCTTCGGAACTAGCGGAACCTACAATGAGCAGTTCTTC. Translating it yields CASSFGTSGTYNEQFF.

The chain uses TRBV2 and TRBJ2-1; TRBD1 aligns across 7 bases. Per the germline V gene, CDR1 is SNHLY and CDR2 is FYNNEI. CDR3 size: 15 residues. The V segment lost 2 bases and the J segment 4 bases; nucleotides outside the gene matches: 5. The CDR3 region has the DNA TGTGCCAGCAGTGAACGCCAGGGGGTTTACAATGAGCAGTTCTTC. It specifies CASSERQGVYNEQFF.

This clonotype occurred once. This sequence joins TRBV30 and TRBJ2-7; the D gene is possibly TRBD2 (5 bases). Germline CDR1 reads GTSNPN; CDR2 reads SVGIG (reference sequence). The CDR3 is 13 residues long. Trimming took 5 bases from V and 1 from J, leaving 12 bases between them. The CDR3 region is CAWEWGESYEQYF. The CDR3 nucleotides are TGTGCCTGGGAATGGGGAGAATCCTACGAGCAGTACTTC.

The rearrangement links TRBV19 to TRBJ1-1; 9 nucleotides match TRBD1. The CDR3 contains 15 residues. Trimming removed 3 bases from V and 3 bases from J; junction bases left unmatched: 5. Germline CDR1 LNHDA, CDR2 SQIVND (reference sequence). CDR3 sequence (DNA): TGTGCCAGTAGTATCTTCGGACAGGGGTACACTGAAGCTTTCTTT. Translated, it gives CASSIFGQGYTEAFF.

The rearrangement links TRBV27 to TRBJ1-5, with TRBD1 identical over 9 bases. Germline trimming cut 5 bases from V and 3 bases from J; bases unmatched to any gene: 8. This CDR3 spans 16 amino acids. CDR1 is MNHEY and CDR2 is SMNVEV in the germline V gene (reference sequence). The CDR3 spells CASSKTGTGFNQPQHF. The CDR3 DNA follows: TGTGCCAGCAGTAAAACCGGGACAGGGTTCAATCAGCCCCAGCATTTT.

This sequence joins TRBV29-1 and TRBJ2-7, with D perhaps assigned TRBD1 or TRBD2 (5 bases each). CDR1 and CDR2 from the germline V gene are SQVTM and ANQGSEA. Trimming left V 7 bases short and J 6 bases short, with 16 bases between. The CDR3 spans 12 residues. The CDR3 protein is CSATGAPTEQYF. CDR3 DNA: TGCAGCGCCACCGGGGCCCCGACCGAGCAGTACTTC.

The rearrangement links TRBV27 to TRBJ2-1; D is tentatively TRBD1 or TRBD2 (5 bases each). CDR1 and CDR2 from the germline V gene are MNHEY and SMNVEV (reference sequence). The CDR3 is made up of 15 amino acids. Trimming stripped 10 bases from V and 5 bases from J, with 21 bases between. The CDR3 nucleotides read TGTGCCACCGTAAACCGGGACCAGCCGCACAATGAGCAGTTCTTC. Translating gives CATVNRDQPHNEQFF.

This chain links TRBV9 with TRBJ2-1; TRBD2 matches 9 bases. The J segment lost 2 bases and the V segment lost 0 bases, leaving 15 bases of the junction unmatched. This CDR3 has 20 amino acids. Germline V gene sequence: CDR1 SGDLS, CDR2 YYNGEE. The CDR3 region is CASSVEGGEIAGVAYNEQFF. CDR3 nucleotides: TGTGCCAGCAGCGTAGAAGGGGGGGAGATAGCGGGAGTGGCCTACAATGAGCAGTTCTTC.

The chain joins TRBV11-2 to TRBJ1-1; the D gene is possibly TRBD1 (5 bases). Deletions cut 8 bases from V and 2 bases from J, with 12 bases between. Germline lookup yields CDR1 SGHAT and CDR2 FQNNGV. This CDR3 is 13 amino acids long. The CDR3 region is CASRQLFNTEAFF. For the CDR3, the DNA is TGTGCCAGCCGACAGCTTTTTAACACTGAAGCTTTCTTT.

The gene calls are TRBV5-4 and TRBJ1-2, with TRBD1 matching 8 bases. Germline trimming cut 0 bases from V and 7 bases from J; bases unmatched to any gene: 8. Germline values: CDR1 SGHNT, CDR2 YYREEE (reference sequence). The CDR3 has 15 residues. The chain's CDR3 is CASSLAFDRGFGYTF. CDR3 nucleotides: TGTGCCAGCAGCTTGGCCTTCGACAGGGGATTTGGCTACACCTTC.

V is TRBV30 and J is TRBJ1-1, with D hard to call. CDR1 and CDR2 (germline): GTSNPN, SVGIG (reference sequence). This CDR3 is built from 15 residues. Trimming left V 1 base short and J 5 bases short, with 17 bases between. CDR3 in DNA: TGTGCCTGGAGTGCCCCAGATTCGTTCGAGACTGAAGCTTTCTTT. Protein sequence: CAWSAPDSFETEAFF.

V gene TRBV9 combines with J gene TRBJ2-2, with 9 bases lining up with TRBD1. V lost 2 bases, J lost 5 bases, and 7 bases stayed unmatched. CDR3 size: 16 residues. In germline, CDR1 is SGDLS, CDR2 YYNGEE. The CDR3 protein is CASSVPRQGDTGELFF. For the CDR3, the DNA is TGTGCCAGCAGCGTGCCGAGACAGGGGGATACCGGGGAGCTGTTTTTT.

The rearrangement joins TRBV2 to TRBJ2-7; D gene unclear. Between the trimmed V and J ends, which lost 2 bases and 2 bases, there was a span of 13 bases. Germline values: CDR1 SNHLY, CDR2 FYNNEI. The CDR3 runs to 15 residues. CDR3 protein: CASSESVDDTYEQYF. CDR3 sequence (DNA): TGTGCCAGCAGTGAATCGGTTGACGATACCTACGAGCAGTACTTC.

The chain is built from TRBV28 and TRBJ2-3, with no clear D. Germline CDR1 MDHEN, CDR2 SYDVKM. V was clipped by 1 base and J by 2 bases, with 7 bases between them. The length of the CDR3 is 14 residues. This CDR3 reads CASSLSSATDTQYF. CDR3 in DNA: TGTGCCAGCAGTTTATCGTCCGCCACAGATACGCAGTATTTT.

This chain connects TRBV13 to TRBJ2-3; 13 bases are shared with TRBD2. Germline values: CDR1 PRHDT, CDR2 FYEKMQ (reference sequence). J lost 6 bases, V lost 5 bases, and 8 bases had no gene match. This CDR3 contains 16 residues. CDR3 nucleotide sequence: TGTGCCAGCAGCCCAACTAGCGGGAGGGCCCGGGATACGCAGTATTTT. The encoded protein is CASSPTSGRARDTQYF. The full variable domain, its missing parts supplied by reference TRBV13 and TRBJ2-3, is AAGVIQSPRHLIKEKRETATLKCYPIPRHDTVYWYQQGPGQDPQFLISFYEKMQSDKGSIPDRFSAQQFSDYHSELNMSSLELGDSALYFCASSPTSGRARDTQYFGPGTRLTVL.

The chain is built from TRBV12-3 or TRBV12-4 and TRBJ1-1, with D maybe TRBD1 (5 bases). CDR3 length: 14 amino acids. The V end lost 3 bases, the J end lost 4 bases, and 12 bases lay between the germline ends. The chain's CDR3 is CASSFVEGTTEAFF. Here the CDR3 DNA reads TGTGCCAGCAGTTTCGTCGAGGGGACCACTGAAGCTTTCTTT.

The rearrangement joins TRBV7-9 to TRBJ2-7, with D uncertain. Germline CDR1 SEHNR, CDR2 FQNEAQ (reference sequence). The germline V and J ends were trimmed by 0 bases and 2 bases, with 8 bases remaining between them. This CDR3 spans 14 amino acids. The CDR3 spells CASSLAQIPYEQYF. The DNA of the CDR3 is TGTGCCAGCAGCTTAGCACAGATACCCTACGAGCAGTACTTC.